The 18 T cell receptor beta chains listed next were all sequenced from one sample in a study of shared clonotypes between healthy human individuals. Assay used: immunoSEQ multiplex PCR; TCRdb lists only in-frame clones, some missing. The table lists over a million clones, more than 60% of them singletons. Sequenced: memory CD4+ T cells sorted from blood. The subset: CD45RA-negative fraction. Receptor source: a man younger than 35 in good health.

This clone was seen a single time. The chain joins TRBV27 to TRBJ1-6; possibly TRBD1 for D (6 bases). Germline V gene sequence: CDR1 MNHEY, CDR2 SMNVEV (reference sequence). The CDR3 contains 14 residues. Trimming shortened V by 6 bases and J by 4 bases, and 10 bases separated the two germline ends. CDR3 residues: CASSTGQYNSPLHF. In DNA, the CDR3 is TGTGCCAGCAGCACAGGGCAATATAATTCACCCCTCCACTTT.

This clone has a single count. The chain links TRBV4-1 to TRBJ2-1; D is unclear. With 0 bases removed from V and 6 bases from J, the gap between germline ends came to 9 bases. CDR3 size: 14 residues. The germline V gene has CDR1 MGHRA and CDR2 YSYEKL. The CDR3: CASSQDFPSNEQFF. For the CDR3, the DNA is TGCGCCAGCAGCCAAGATTTCCCCAGCAATGAGCAGTTCTTC.

DNA for the CDR3: TGTGCCAGCAGAACCGGGACAGGACTTTATGGCTACACCTTC. It specifies CASRTGTGLYGYTF. The chain is built from TRBV27 and TRBJ1-2; 8 bases align to TRBD1. The length of the CDR3 is 14 residues. V shed 6 bases and J 5 bases; nucleotides not matched to a gene: 8. CDR1 is MNHEY and CDR2 is SMNVEV in the germline V gene (reference sequence).

The chain links TRBV6-1 to TRBJ1-5, with D maybe TRBD1 (5 bases). This CDR3 region has 15 residues. The germline gives CDR1 MNHNS, CDR2 SASEGT. V lost 0 bases and J 4 bases, leaving 10 bases between the germline ends. This CDR3 is CASSEALQGNQPQHF. CDR3 in DNA: TGTGCCAGCAGTGAAGCGCTGCAGGGAAATCAGCCCCAGCATTTT.

About this clone: Additional DNA sequences in this sample encode the identical CDR3. This chain links TRBV9 with TRBJ2-1; TRBD2 agrees at 9 bases. The CDR3 has 15 amino acids. J lost 4 bases, V lost 0 bases, and 2 bases had no gene match. CDR1 SGDLS and CDR2 YYNGEE come from the germline V gene. CDR3 in DNA: TGTGCCAGCAGCGTAGGACTAGCGGTTTACAATGAGCAGTTCTTC. Amino acids: CASSVGLAVYNEQFF.

As to this clone: Given a much more abundant clone one base away, this may be a read error. Other DNA variants within this sample encode the same CDR3. V usage is TRBV7-2 and J usage is TRBJ1-5, with a possible D match to TRBD1 (6 bases). Per germline, CDR1 SGHTA and CDR2 FQGNSA. V dropped 1 base and J dropped 2 bases, with 6 bases sitting between them. This CDR3 comprises 14 residues. In nucleotides, the CDR3 is TGTGCCAGCAGCTTAGGACAGGGCAATCAGCCCCAGCATTTT. It specifies CASSLGQGNQPQHF.

The chain carries TRBV2 and TRBJ1-6, with a possible D match to TRBD1 (6 bases). Germline V gene sequence: CDR1 SNHLY, CDR2 FYNNEI. This CDR3 contains 14 residues. Trimming took 6 bases from V and 11 from J, leaving 17 bases between them. Here the CDR3 reads CASSRWTAGTPLHF. CDR3 nucleotide sequence: TGTGCCAGCAGCCGGTGGACAGCGGGCACACCCCTCCACTTT.

The CDR3: CASSSLIPGLYEQYF. Here the CDR3 DNA reads TGCGCCAGCAGCTCCCTTATCCCTGGGCTTTACGAGCAGTACTTC. The chain links TRBV5-1 to TRBJ2-7; D gene uncertain. Germline V gene data show CDR1 as SGHRS and CDR2 as YFSETQ. Deletions cut 3 bases from V and 4 bases from J, with 17 bases between. The CDR3 runs 15 residues.

CDR3 nucleotides: TGTGCCAGCAGCTTGGACAGGGTTTGGGGAACCCTCCACTTT. Translation: CASSLDRVWGTLHF. The chain joins TRBV5-4 to TRBJ1-6; D is possibly TRBD1 (6 bases). The germline gives CDR1 SGHNT, CDR2 YYREEE (reference sequence). This CDR3 is built from 14 residues. Trimming left V 0 bases short and J 14 bases short, with 15 bases between.

On this clone itself: The sample contains more than one DNA sequence encoding this CDR3. V gene TRBV2 combines with J gene TRBJ2-5, with unresolved D. The germline V gene encodes CDR1 SNHLY and CDR2 FYNNEI. CDR3 size: 11 residues. V shed 5 bases and J shed 5 bases, with 6 bases lying between them. The DNA of the CDR3 is TGTGCCAGCAGTTCCGGGGAGACCCAGTACTTC. Translated, it gives CASSSGETQYF.

This rearrangement joins TRBV19 to TRBJ2-3; 10 bases are a match to TRBD1. The CDR3 is 18 residues long. V shed 1 base and J 8 bases; nucleotides not matched to a gene: 15. CDR1 LNHDA and CDR2 SQIVND come from the germline V gene (reference sequence). The CDR3 protein is CASSIGDRQGARSRTQYF. In nucleotides, the CDR3 is TGTGCCAGTAGTATAGGGGATAGACAGGGGGCCCGTTCTCGTACGCAGTATTTT.

The chain combines TRBV27 with TRBJ1-1; D is uncertain. V dropped 9 bases and J dropped 1 base, with 15 bases sitting between them. Per the germline V gene, CDR1 is MNHEY and CDR2 is SMNVEV (reference sequence). The CDR3 length is 14 residues. CDR3: CASRSGSPNTEAFF. CDR3 DNA: TGTGCCAGTCGATCGGGGTCCCCGAACACTGAAGCTTTCTTT.

This clone showed up just a few times. The chain recombines TRBV7-6 with TRBJ2-2; 11 nucleotides line up with TRBD2. The CDR3 sequence is 17 residues long. Germline values: CDR1 SGHVS, CDR2 FNYEAQ. J was trimmed by 3 bases and V by 1 base; bases with no gene match: 4. CDR3 loop: CASSLGLAGWDTGELFF. The CDR3, as DNA: TGTGCCAGCAGCTTAGGACTAGCGGGATGGGACACCGGGGAGCTGTTTTTT.

The chain uses TRBV6-1 and TRBJ1-4; D call uncertain. CDR3 size: 15 residues. Germline lookup yields CDR1 MNHNS and CDR2 SASEGT. Trimming pared 3 bases from V and 6 bases from J, leaving 14 bases between. The chain's CDR3 is CASSDPVRGDEKLFF. The CDR3 DNA reads as TGTGCCAGCAGTGACCCCGTACGGGGTGATGAAAAACTGTTTTTT.

A single count supports this clone. DNA for the CDR3: TGTGCCAGCTCTCGGGGGGACTTCTCCTACGAGCAGTACTTC. Its protein product is CASSRGDFSYEQYF. The chain couples TRBV6-5 to TRBJ2-7; the match to TRBD2 covers 7 bases. Germline V gene sequence: CDR1 MNHEY, CDR2 SVGAGI. The CDR3 has 14 amino acids. V shed 8 bases and J 0 bases; nucleotides not matched to a gene: 7.

The chain is built from TRBV5-6 and TRBJ2-1; TRBD2 might be the D (6 bases). Per the germline V gene, CDR1 is SGHDT and CDR2 is YYEEEE. The CDR3 sequence is 15 residues long. Trimming removed 1 base from V and 8 bases from J, with 16 bases in between. The CDR3 DNA reads TGTGCCAGCAGCTTGTACGGCGGGAAAAGCGATGAGCAGTTCTTC. Translating it yields CASSLYGGKSDEQFF.

The J gene is TRBJ1-2, the V gene TRBV5-6; D not certain. The CDR3 extends over 13 amino acids. V lost 4 bases to trimming and J lost 3 bases, with 10 bases between them. Per germline, CDR1 SGHDT and CDR2 YYEEEE. The CDR3 sequence: CASSPFQDYGYTF. The CDR3 DNA follows: TGTGCCAGCAGCCCGTTTCAGGACTATGGCTACACCTTC.

The V and J genes are TRBV6-4 and TRBJ1-2; D gene ambiguous. Trimming pared 3 bases from V and 5 bases from J, leaving 10 bases between. The CDR3 has 13 residues. Per the germline V gene, CDR1 is MRHNA and CDR2 is SNTAGT. CDR3 sequence (DNA): TGTGCCAGCAGTGAATTGGTGGGTTATGGCTACACCTTC. Translation: CASSELVGYGYTF.